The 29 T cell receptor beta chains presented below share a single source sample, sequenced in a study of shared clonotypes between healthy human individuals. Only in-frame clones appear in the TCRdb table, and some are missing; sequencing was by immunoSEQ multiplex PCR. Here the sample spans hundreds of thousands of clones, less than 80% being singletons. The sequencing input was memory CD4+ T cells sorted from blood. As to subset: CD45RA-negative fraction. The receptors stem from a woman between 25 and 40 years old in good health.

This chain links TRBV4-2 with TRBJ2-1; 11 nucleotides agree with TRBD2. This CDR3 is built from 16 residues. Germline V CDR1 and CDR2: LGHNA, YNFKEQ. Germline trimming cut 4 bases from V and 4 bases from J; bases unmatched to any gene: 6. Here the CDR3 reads CASSPGTSGTYNEQFF. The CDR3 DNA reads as TGTGCCAGCAGCCCCGGGACTAGCGGAACATACAATGAGCAGTTCTTC.

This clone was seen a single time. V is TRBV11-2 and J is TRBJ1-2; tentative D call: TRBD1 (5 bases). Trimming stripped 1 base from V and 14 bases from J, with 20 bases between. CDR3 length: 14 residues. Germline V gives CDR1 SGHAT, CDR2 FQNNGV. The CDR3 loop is CASSLVVSSPGTTF. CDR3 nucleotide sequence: TGTGCCAGCAGCTTAGTCGTCTCGTCGCCGGGGACTACCTTC.

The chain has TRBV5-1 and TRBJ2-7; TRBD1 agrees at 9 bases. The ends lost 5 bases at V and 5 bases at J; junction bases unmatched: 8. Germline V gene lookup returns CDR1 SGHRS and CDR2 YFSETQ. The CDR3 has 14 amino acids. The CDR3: CASRRADRGDEQYF. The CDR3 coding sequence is TGCGCCAGCAGGCGAGCGGACAGGGGCGACGAGCAGTACTTC.

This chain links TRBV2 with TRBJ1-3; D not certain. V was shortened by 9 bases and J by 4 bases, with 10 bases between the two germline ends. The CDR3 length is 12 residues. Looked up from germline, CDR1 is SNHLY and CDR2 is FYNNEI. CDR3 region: CARPERGNTIYF. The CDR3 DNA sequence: TGTGCCAGGCCAGAGAGGGGAAACACCATATATTTT.

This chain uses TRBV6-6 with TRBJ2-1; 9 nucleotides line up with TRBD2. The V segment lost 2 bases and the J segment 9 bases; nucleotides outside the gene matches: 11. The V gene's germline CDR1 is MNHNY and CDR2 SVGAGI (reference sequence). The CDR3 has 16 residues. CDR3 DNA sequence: TGTGCCAGCAGTTACGGGAGAGTAGCGGGAGCCCGTGAGCAGTTCTTC. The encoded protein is CASSYGRVAGAREQFF.

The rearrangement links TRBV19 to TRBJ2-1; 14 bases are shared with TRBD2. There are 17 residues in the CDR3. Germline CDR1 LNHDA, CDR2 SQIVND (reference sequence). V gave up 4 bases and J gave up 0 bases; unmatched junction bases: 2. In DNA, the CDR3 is TGTGCCAGTAGTAGAGGGACTAGCGGGAGCTCCTACAATGAGCAGTTCTTC. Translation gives CASSRGTSGSSYNEQFF.

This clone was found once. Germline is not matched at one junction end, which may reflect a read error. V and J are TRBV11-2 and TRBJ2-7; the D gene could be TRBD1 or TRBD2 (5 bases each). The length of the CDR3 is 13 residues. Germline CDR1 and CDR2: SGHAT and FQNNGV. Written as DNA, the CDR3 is TGTGCCAGCAGAACAATTGGGGACCCAGATAGAACATTC. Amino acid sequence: CASRTIGDPDRTF.

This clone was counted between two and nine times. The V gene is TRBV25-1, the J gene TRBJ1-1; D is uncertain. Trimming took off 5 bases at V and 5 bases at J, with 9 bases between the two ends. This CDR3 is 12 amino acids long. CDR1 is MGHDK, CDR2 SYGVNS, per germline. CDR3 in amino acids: CASSLSFTEAFF. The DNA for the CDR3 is TGTGCCAGCAGTTTAAGTTTTACTGAAGCTTTCTTT.

CDR3 nucleotides: TGTGCCAGCAGCGTACAGGGTGAAGCTTTCTTT. This gives the protein CASSVQGEAFF. This chain joins TRBV5-5 and TRBJ1-1; D is possibly TRBD1 (6 bases). CDR3 length: 11 residues. Per the germline V gene, CDR1 is SGHKS and CDR2 is YYEKEE (reference sequence). V was shortened by 4 bases and J by 7 bases, with 8 bases between the two germline ends.

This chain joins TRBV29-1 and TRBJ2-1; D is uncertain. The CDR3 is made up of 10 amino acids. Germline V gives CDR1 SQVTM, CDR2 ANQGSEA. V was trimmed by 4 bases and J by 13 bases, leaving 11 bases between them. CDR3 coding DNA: TGCAGCGTTGCACACCTGGAACAGTTCTTC. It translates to CSVAHLEQFF.

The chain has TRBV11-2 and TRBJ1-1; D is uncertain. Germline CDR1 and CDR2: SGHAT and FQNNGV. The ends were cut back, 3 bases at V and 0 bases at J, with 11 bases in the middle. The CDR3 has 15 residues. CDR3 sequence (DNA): TGTGCCAGCAGCTTCACTGGACCGTTGAACACTGAAGCTTTCTTT. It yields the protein CASSFTGPLNTEAFF.

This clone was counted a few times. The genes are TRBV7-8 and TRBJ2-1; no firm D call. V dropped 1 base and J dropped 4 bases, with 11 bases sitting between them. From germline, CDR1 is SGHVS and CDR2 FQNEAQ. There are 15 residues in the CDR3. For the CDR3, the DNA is TGTGCCAGCAGCTTAGAGTACGGGCGGTACAATGAGCAGTTCTTC. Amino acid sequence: CASSLEYGRYNEQFF.

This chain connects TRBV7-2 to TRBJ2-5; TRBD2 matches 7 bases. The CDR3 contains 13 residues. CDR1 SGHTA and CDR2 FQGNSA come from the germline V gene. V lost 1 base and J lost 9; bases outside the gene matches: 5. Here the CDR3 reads CASSLGLAGSQYF. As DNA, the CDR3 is TGTGCCAGCAGCTTAGGACTAGCAGGGTCCCAGTACTTC. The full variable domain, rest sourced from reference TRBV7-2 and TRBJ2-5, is GAGVSQSPSNKVTEKGKDVELRCDPISGHTALYWYRQSLGQGLEFLIYFQGNSAPDKSGLPSDRFSAERTGGSVSTLTIQRTQQEDSAVYLCASSLGLAGSQYFGPGTRLLVL.

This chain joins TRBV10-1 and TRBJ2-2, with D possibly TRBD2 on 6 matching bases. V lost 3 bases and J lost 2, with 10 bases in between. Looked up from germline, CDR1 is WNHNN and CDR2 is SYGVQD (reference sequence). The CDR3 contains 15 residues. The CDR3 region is CASSEGSGNTGELFF. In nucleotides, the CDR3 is TGCGCCAGCAGTGAAGGTAGCGGTAACACCGGGGAGCTGTTTTTT.

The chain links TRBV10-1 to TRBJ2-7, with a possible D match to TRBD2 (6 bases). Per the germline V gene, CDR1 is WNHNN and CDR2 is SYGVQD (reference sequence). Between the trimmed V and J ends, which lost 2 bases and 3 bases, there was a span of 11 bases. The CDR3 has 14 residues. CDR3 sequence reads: CASSEAGKGYEQYF. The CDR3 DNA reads TGCGCCAGCAGTGAGGCGGGAAAGGGCTACGAGCAGTACTTC.

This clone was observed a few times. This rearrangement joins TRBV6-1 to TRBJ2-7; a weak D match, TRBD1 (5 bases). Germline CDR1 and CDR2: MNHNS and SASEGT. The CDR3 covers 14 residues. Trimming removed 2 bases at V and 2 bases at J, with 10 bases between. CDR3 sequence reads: CASSEPRVAYEQYF. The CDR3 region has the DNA TGTGCCAGCAGTGAACCCAGGGTCGCCTACGAGCAGTACTTC.

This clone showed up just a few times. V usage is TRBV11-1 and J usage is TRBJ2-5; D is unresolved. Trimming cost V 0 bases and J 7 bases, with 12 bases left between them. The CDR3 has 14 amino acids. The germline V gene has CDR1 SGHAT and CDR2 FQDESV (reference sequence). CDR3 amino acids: CASSLAVVAVTQYF. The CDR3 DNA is TGTGCCAGCAGCTTAGCGGTCGTGGCGGTGACCCAGTACTTC. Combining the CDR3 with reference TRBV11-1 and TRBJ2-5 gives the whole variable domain EAEVAQSPRYKITEKSQAVAFWCDPISGHATLYWYRQILGQGPELLVQFQDESVVDDSQLPKDRFSAERLKGVDSTLKIQPAELGDSAMYLCASSLAVVAVTQYFGPGTRLLVL.

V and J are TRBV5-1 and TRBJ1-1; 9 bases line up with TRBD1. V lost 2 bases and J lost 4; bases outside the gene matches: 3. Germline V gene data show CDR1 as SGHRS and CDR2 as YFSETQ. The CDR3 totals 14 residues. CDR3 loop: CASSLQGAGTEAFF. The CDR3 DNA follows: TGCGCCAGCAGCTTACAGGGGGCGGGCACTGAAGCTTTCTTT.

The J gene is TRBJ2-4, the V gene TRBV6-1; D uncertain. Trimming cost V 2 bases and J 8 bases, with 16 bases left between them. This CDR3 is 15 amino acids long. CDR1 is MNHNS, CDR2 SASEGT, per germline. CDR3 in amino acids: CASSESVAVRYIQYF. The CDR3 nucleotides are TGTGCCAGCAGTGAATCGGTAGCCGTTAGATACATTCAGTACTTC.

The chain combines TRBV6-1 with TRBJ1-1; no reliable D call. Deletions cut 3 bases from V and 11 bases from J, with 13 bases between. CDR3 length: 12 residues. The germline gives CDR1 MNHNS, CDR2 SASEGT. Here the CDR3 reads CASSEGGFGAFF. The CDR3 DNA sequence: TGTGCCAGCAGTGAGGGAGGGTTTGGGGCTTTCTTT.

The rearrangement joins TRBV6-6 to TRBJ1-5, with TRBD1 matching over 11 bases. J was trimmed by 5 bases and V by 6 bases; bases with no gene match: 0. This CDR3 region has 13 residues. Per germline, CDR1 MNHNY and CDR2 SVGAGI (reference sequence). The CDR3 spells CASRDRGHQPQHF. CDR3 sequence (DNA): TGTGCCAGCAGGGACAGGGGGCATCAGCCCCAGCATTTT.

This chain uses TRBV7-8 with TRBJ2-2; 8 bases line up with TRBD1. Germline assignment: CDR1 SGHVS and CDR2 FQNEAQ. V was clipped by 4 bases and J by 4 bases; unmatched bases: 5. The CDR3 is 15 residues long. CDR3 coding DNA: TGTGCCAGCAGCTCGCAGGGGGCTGGCACCGGGGAGCTGTTTTTT. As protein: CASSSQGAGTGELFF.

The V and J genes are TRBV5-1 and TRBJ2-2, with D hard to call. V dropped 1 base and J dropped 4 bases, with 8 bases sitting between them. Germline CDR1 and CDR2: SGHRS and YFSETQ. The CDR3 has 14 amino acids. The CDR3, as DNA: TGCGCCAGCAGCTTGACTACAGTCACCGGGGAGCTGTTTTTT. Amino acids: CASSLTTVTGELFF.

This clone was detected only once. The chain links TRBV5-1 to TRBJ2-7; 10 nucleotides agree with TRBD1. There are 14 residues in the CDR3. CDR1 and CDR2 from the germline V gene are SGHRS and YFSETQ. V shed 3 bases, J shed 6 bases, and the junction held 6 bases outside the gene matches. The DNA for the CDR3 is TGCGCCAGCAGCTGGGACAGGGGCCTTGGCGAGCAGTACTTC. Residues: CASSWDRGLGEQYF.

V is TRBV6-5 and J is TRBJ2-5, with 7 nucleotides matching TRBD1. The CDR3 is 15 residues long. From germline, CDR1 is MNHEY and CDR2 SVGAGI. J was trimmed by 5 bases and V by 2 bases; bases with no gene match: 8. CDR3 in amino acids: CASSYAPGGMETQYF. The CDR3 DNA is TGTGCCAGCAGTTACGCACCAGGGGGAATGGAGACCCAGTACTTC.

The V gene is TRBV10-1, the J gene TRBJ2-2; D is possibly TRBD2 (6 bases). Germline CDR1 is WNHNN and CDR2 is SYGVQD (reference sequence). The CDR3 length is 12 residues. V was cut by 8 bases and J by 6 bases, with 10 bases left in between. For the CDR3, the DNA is TGCGCCAGCCGGGGGAAGGCCGGGGAGCTGTTTTTT. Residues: CASRGKAGELFF.

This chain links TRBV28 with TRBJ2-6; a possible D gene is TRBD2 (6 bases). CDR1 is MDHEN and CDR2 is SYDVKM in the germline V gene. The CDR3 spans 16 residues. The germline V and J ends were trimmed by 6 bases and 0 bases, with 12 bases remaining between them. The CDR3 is CASSGGAYSGANVLTF. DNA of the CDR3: TGTGCCAGCAGCGGAGGGGCCTACTCTGGGGCCAACGTCCTGACTTTC.

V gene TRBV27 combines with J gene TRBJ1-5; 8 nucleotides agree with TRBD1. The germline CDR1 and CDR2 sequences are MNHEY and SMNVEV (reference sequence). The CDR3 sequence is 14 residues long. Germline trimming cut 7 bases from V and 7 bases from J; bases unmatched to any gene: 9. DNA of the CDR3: TGTGCCAGCACGGACAGGGCGGGGACCCAGCCCCAGCATTTT. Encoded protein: CASTDRAGTQPQHF.

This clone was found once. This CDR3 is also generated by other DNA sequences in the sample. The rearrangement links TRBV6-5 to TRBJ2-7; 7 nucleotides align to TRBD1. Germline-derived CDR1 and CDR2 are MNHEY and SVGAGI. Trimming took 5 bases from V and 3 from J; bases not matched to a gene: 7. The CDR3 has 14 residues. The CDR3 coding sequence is TGTGCCAGCAGTCCTACCGGGACAGACTACGAGCAGTACTTC. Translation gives CASSPTGTDYEQYF.